This T cell receptor (beta chain) emerged from a study of CD8+CD57+ T cells in acquired aplastic anemia. Turning to the study itself: When averaged, DNA from sorted CD4+ and CD8+ cells came to around 3.4 ug. Study-wide findings and caveats: Any difference that existed in CD8+ Simpson's diversity between patients and controls was not significant.

Between the trimmed V and J ends, which lost 7 bases and 5 bases, there was a span of 8 bases. The CDR3 consists of 10 residues. Germline values: CDR1 DFQATT, CDR2 SNEGSKA (reference sequence). Comment on this clonotype: Its antigen is as yet unknown.

It was genomic DNA that served as the template for profiling TCR beta VDJ and CDR3. A single record per CDR3 protein comes from TCRdb applying MiXCR to the reads. The sample consists of hundreds of thousands of distinct CDR3 sequences, 50% to 65% of them appearing once. Sequenced patients had shown CD8+CD57+ cell expansion by flow cytometry. The chain recombines TRBV20-1 with TRBJ2-5; D is possibly TRBD1 (5 bases). Sequencing was done on a sample of sorted CD4+, CD8+, or CD8+CD57+ T cells (not recorded which) from PBMCs. The clonotype originates from a human donor with aplastic anemia. The CDR3 sequence: CSGAGETQYF. The CDR3 coding sequence is TGCAGTGGGGCAGGGGAGACCCAGTACTTC.